The 19 T cell receptor beta chains listed next were all sequenced from one sample in a study of T cell changes during pregnancy in multiple sclerosis. TCRdb's copy holds only in-frame clones and misses some; the assay was immunoSEQ multiplex PCR. The sample lists some 50,000 clones; 85% to 95% were seen once. Sequenced material: CD8+ T cells from peripheral blood mononuclear cells, taken in the first trimester of pregnancy. These TCRs come from a female donor with multiple sclerosis, enrolled in a pregnancy study.

The chain couples TRBV29-1 to TRBJ1-2; 7 positions match TRBD1. The germline gives CDR1 SQVTM, CDR2 ANQGSEA. V dropped 6 bases and J dropped 4; count of bases not matched to a gene: 11. The CDR3 length is 14 residues. The DNA of the CDR3 is TGCAGCGTGGAGACAGGGAGAATCGGCTATGGCTACACCTTC. Amino acid sequence: CSVETGRIGYGYTF. Using reference TRBV29-1 and TRBJ1-2 for the parts outside the CDR3, the full variable domain is SAVISQKPSRDICQRGTSLTIQCQVDSQVTMMFWYRQQPGQSLTLIATANQGSEATYESGFVIDKFPISRPNLTFSTLTVSNMSPEDSSIYLCSVETGRIGYGYTFGSGTRLTVV.

The J gene is TRBJ1-2, the V gene TRBV27; TRBD1 aligns across 8 bases. J gave up 4 bases and V 3 bases, and 10 bases lay outside the gene matches. CDR3 size: 16 residues. Germline V CDR1 and CDR2: MNHEY, SMNVEV (reference sequence). CDR3 sequence reads: CASSLSGGAGVYGYTF. The CDR3, as DNA: TGTGCCAGCAGTTTGTCAGGGGGCGCGGGGGTCTATGGCTACACCTTC.

This CDR3 reads CASSLSPGLAAYEQYF. The CDR3 region has the DNA TGTGCCAGCAGTTTATCTCCGGGACTAGCGGCCTACGAGCAGTACTTC. This chain joins TRBV27 and TRBJ2-7; 11 bases are shared with TRBD2. Germline CDR1 reads MNHEY; CDR2 reads SMNVEV (reference sequence). The V segment lost 0 bases and the J segment 2 bases; nucleotides outside the gene matches: 3. The CDR3 extends over 16 amino acids.

This sequence joins TRBV7-2 and TRBJ1-1; 7 bases line up with TRBD1. The germline gives CDR1 SGHTA, CDR2 FQGNSA. V lost 1 base to trimming and J lost 1 base; unmatched junction nucleotides: 9. The CDR3 runs 17 residues. This chain's CDR3 is CASSLEVNRGPNTEAFF. CDR3 bases: TGTGCCAGCAGCTTAGAGGTCAACAGGGGACCGAACACTGAAGCTTTCTTT. The variable domain in full, completed from reference TRBV7-2 and TRBJ1-1, reads GAGVSQSPSNKVTEKGKDVELRCDPISGHTALYWYRQSLGQGLEFLIYFQGNSAPDKSGLPSDRFSAERTGGSVSTLTIQRTQQEDSAVYLCASSLEVNRGPNTEAFFGQGTRLTVV.

The chain recombines TRBV27 with TRBJ2-7; TRBD1 matches at 7 bases. The junction had 9 bases not matched to a gene; V was cut back by 4 bases and J by 0 bases. This CDR3 is 16 amino acids long. From germline, CDR1 is MNHEY and CDR2 SMNVEV (reference sequence). CDR3 sequence: CASSSYRGSLSYEQYF. The CDR3 DNA is TGTGCCAGCAGTTCATACAGGGGTAGTCTCTCCTACGAGCAGTACTTC.

The chain couples TRBV7-6 to TRBJ2-2, with D possibly TRBD1 on 5 matching bases. CDR1 and CDR2 (germline): SGHVS, FNYEAQ. Trimming removed 1 base at V and 1 base at J, with 10 bases between. This CDR3 comprises 16 residues. The CDR3 here is CASSLGIDRNTGELFF. The CDR3 DNA reads as TGTGCCAGCAGCTTAGGGATAGACAGGAACACCGGGGAGCTGTTTTTT.

V gene TRBV6-1 combines with J gene TRBJ1-5, with unresolved D. Germline V lookup: CDR1 MNHNS, CDR2 SASEGT. V was shortened by 3 bases and J by 7 bases, with 7 bases between the two germline ends. The CDR3 sequence is 12 residues long. The CDR3 bases are TGTGCCAGCAGTGACGGTGTGCAGCCCCAGCATTTT. This encodes CASSDGVQPQHF.

The chain combines TRBV2 with TRBJ2-3; 14 nucleotides match TRBD2. This CDR3 has 16 amino acids. The junction had 10 bases not matched to a gene; V was cut back by 8 bases and J by 6 bases. Looked up from germline, CDR1 is SNHLY and CDR2 is FYNNEI. The CDR3 protein is CASEATSGGGGDTQYF. The CDR3 DNA follows: TGTGCCAGCGAGGCGACTAGCGGGGGGGGAGGGGATACGCAGTATTTT.

This clone was seen a single time. V gene TRBV5-8 combines with J gene TRBJ2-7; 7 bases agree with TRBD2. Germline CDR1 is SGHTS and CDR2 is YDEGEE. V shed 7 bases, J shed 0 bases, and the junction held 7 bases outside the gene matches. The CDR3 runs 14 residues. Here the CDR3 DNA reads TGTGCCAGCGGCAGGCGGGAGAGCTCCTACGAGCAGTACTTC. Encoded protein: CASGRRESSYEQYF. The full variable domain, in which reference TRBV5-8 and TRBJ2-7 provide the parts outside the CDR3, is EAGVTQSPTHLIKTRGQQATLRCSPISGHTSVYWYQQALGLGLQFLLWYDEGEERNRGNFPPRFSGRQFPNYSSELNVNALELEDSALYLCASGRRESSYEQYFGPGTRLTVT.

The J gene is TRBJ1-5, the V gene TRBV19; D remains ambiguous. Between the trimmed V and J ends, which lost 7 bases and 6 bases, there was a span of 4 bases. This CDR3 comprises 10 residues. Germline loops: CDR1 LNHDA, CDR2 SQIVND (reference sequence). The CDR3 loop reads CASNSQPQHF. DNA for the CDR3: TGTGCCAGTAATAGTCAGCCCCAGCATTTT.

The V call is TRBV5-1, the J call TRBJ2-1, with 12 bases matching TRBD2. Germline V CDR1 and CDR2: SGHRS, YFSETQ. The trim removed 0 bases at V and 0 bases at J, leaving 4 bases unmatched. CDR3 length equals 18 residues. CDR3 coding DNA: TGCGCCAGCAGCTTGGTCGCTAGCGGGAGGGCCTCCTACAATGAGCAGTTCTTC. Its translation: CASSLVASGRASYNEQFF.

A single count supports this clone. V and J are TRBV11-2 and TRBJ2-1; TRBD2 aligns across 11 bases. Germline V gives CDR1 SGHAT, CDR2 FQNNGV. V dropped 4 bases and J dropped 0; count of bases not matched to a gene: 8. This CDR3 spans 18 amino acids. The CDR3 reads CASSSYSGRAGSYNEQFF. The DNA for the CDR3 is TGTGCCAGCAGCTCGTATAGCGGGAGGGCCGGCTCCTACAATGAGCAGTTCTTC.

V is TRBV28 and J is TRBJ1-2; TRBD1 agrees at 10 bases. Germline V gene sequence: CDR1 MDHEN, CDR2 SYDVKM. V shed 5 bases and J 3 bases; nucleotides not matched to a gene: 3. CDR3 length: 14 amino acids. CDR3 in DNA: TGTGCCAGCAGTCAGGACAGGGGGGACTATGGCTACACCTTC. It yields the protein CASSQDRGDYGYTF.

The chain joins TRBV4-1 to TRBJ2-7; 9 bases align to TRBD1. The germline V gene has CDR1 MGHRA and CDR2 YSYEKL. With 2 bases clipped from V and 1 base from J, the junction kept 6 bases outside the gene matches. The CDR3 spans 16 residues. CDR3 sequence reads: CASSQPTGGHSYEQYF. CDR3 sequence (DNA): TGCGCCAGCAGCCAACCCACAGGGGGCCATTCCTACGAGCAGTACTTC.

V is TRBV5-1 and J is TRBJ2-7, with 7 positions matching TRBD1. CDR1 SGHRS and CDR2 YFSETQ come from the germline V gene. V lost 0 bases and J lost 1; bases outside the gene matches: 4. The CDR3 covers 15 residues. This chain's CDR3 is CASSLDQGVSYEQYF. CDR3 DNA sequence: TGCGCCAGCAGCTTGGACCAGGGGGTGTCCTACGAGCAGTACTTC.

This clone occurred once. V usage is TRBV5-4 and J usage is TRBJ2-7; tentative D call: TRBD2 (6 bases). Trimming cost V 1 base and J 3 bases, with 14 bases left between them. Germline V gives CDR1 SGHNT, CDR2 YYREEE (reference sequence). The CDR3 contains 15 residues. The CDR3 DNA reads TGTGCCAGCAGCTTGAGACGGGAGAGATACTACGAGCAGTACTTC. Its translation is CASSLRRERYYEQYF.

V gene TRBV19 combines with J gene TRBJ1-1; 11 bases agree with TRBD1. Germline V lookup: CDR1 LNHDA, CDR2 SQIVND (reference sequence). Losses at the gene ends were 9 bases for V and 0 bases for J; bases not matched to a gene: 15. The CDR3 extends over 18 amino acids. The CDR3 DNA follows: TGTGCCAGCAGAGGCCTCTGGACAGGGGGCAGCGTGAACACTGAAGCTTTCTTT. Its protein product is CASRGLWTGGSVNTEAFF.

V usage is TRBV4-3 and J usage is TRBJ1-5, with D perhaps matching TRBD1 (5 bases). Germline V gene lookup returns CDR1 LGHNA and CDR2 YSLEER. This CDR3 contains 16 residues. Trimming took 0 bases from V and 7 from J, leaving 16 bases between them. In DNA, the CDR3 is TGCGCCAGCAGCCAAGATCGGGCAGGGAAAGGCCAGCCCCAGCATTTT. Protein product: CASSQDRAGKGQPQHF.

The chain couples TRBV6-5 to TRBJ2-7; perhaps TRBD1 as D (5 bases). CDR3 length: 14 residues. Deletions cut 2 bases from V and 4 bases from J, with 12 bases between. Germline values: CDR1 MNHEY, CDR2 SVGAGI. In DNA, the CDR3 is TGTGCCAGCAGTTACGGGCAGGGCGTGTACGAGCAGTACTTC. This encodes CASSYGQGVYEQYF.